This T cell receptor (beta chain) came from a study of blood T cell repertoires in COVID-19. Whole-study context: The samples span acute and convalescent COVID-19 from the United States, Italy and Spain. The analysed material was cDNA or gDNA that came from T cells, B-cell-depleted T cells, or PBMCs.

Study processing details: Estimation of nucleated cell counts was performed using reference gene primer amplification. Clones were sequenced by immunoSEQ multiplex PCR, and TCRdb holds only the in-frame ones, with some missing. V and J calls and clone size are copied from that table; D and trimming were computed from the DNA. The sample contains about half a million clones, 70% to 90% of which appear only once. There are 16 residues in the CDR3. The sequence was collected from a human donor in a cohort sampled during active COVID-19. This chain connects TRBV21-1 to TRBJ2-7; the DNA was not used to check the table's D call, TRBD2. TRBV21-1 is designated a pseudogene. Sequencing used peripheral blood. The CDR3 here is CASTEGGLVFSYEQYF. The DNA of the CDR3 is TGTGCCAGTACCGAGGGGGGACTAGTATTCTCCTACGAGCAGTACTTC.